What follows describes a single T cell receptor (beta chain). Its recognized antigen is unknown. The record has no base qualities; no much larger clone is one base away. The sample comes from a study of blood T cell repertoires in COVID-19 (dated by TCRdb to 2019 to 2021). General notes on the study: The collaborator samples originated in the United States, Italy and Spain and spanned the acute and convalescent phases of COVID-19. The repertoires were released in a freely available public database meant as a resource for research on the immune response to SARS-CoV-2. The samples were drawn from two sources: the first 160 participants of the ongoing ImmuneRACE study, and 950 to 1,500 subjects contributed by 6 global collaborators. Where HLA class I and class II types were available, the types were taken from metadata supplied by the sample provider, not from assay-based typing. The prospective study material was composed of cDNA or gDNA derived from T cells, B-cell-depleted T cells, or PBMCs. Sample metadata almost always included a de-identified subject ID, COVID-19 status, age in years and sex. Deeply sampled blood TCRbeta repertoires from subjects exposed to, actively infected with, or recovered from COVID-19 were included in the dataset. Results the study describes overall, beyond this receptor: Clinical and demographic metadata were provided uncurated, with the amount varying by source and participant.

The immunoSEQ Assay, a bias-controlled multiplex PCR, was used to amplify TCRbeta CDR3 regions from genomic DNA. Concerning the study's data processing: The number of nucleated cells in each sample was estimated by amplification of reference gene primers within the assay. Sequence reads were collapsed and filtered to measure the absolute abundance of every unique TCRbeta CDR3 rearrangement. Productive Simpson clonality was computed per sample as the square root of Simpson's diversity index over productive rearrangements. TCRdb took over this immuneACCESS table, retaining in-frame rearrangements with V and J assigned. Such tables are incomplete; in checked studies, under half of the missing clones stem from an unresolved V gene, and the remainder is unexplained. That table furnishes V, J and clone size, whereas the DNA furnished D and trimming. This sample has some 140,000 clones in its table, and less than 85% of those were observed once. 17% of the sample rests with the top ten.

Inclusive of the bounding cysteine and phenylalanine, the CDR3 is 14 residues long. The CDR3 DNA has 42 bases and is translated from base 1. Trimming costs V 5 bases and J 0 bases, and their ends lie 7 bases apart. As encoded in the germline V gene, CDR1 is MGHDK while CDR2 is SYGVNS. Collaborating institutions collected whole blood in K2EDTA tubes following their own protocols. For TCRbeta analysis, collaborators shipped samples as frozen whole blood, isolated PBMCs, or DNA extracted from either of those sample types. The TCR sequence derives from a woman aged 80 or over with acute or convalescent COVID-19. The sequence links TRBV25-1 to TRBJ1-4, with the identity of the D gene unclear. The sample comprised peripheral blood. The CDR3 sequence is CASSLPATNEKLFF. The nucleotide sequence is TGTGCCAGCAGTCTTCCCGCAACTAATGAAAAACTGTTTTTT.